This T cell receptor beta chain was sequenced during a study of shared clonotypes between healthy human individuals. Broader study findings: Sample collection involved blood only; tissue repertoires are likely different. Around 5.3% of naive CD4 clonotypes were shared across a few donors.

TCRdb's table, derived via immunoSEQ multiplex PCR, lists solely in-frame clones and lacks some. The sample has over a million clones; approximately 97% are singletons. The CDR3 runs 14 residues. The V end was cut by 2 bases, the J end by 2 bases, with 8 bases between. The germline CDR1 and CDR2 sequences are SGHAT and FQNNGV. Turning to this clone: What it binds is unknown.

Sequenced: naive CD4+ T cells sorted from blood. The sample's subset: CD45RA+ positively selected. This receptor was identified in a man aged 25-40 years in good health. V usage is TRBV11-2 and J usage is TRBJ2-3; no definite D call. CDR3 loop: CASSLSLPTDTQYF. The CDR3 nucleotides are TGTGCCAGCAGCTTATCGCTACCCACAGATACGCAGTATTTT.